The 3 T cell receptor beta chains presented below share a single source sample, sequenced in a study of identical twins. A single record per CDR3 protein comes from TCRdb applying MiXCR to the 5' RACE reads. Among some 1,600,000 distinct CDR3 sequences listed, less than 40% were seen once. Sample: cord blood. The receptor set was obtained from a newborn girl in good health.

The genes are TRBV20-1 and TRBJ2-4; D is uncertain. Germline assignment: CDR1 DFQATT and CDR2 SNEGSKA (reference sequence). The CDR3 runs 15 residues. Trimming removed 1 base from V and 0 bases from J, with 10 bases in between. The CDR3: CSARGPVEAKNIQYF. The CDR3 DNA reads TGCAGTGCTAGAGGCCCAGTCGAAGCCAAAAACATTCAGTACTTC.

Remarks on this clonotype: A much larger clone lies one base from this, so it may be a read error. The chain recombines TRBV29-1 with TRBJ2-1; no reliable D call. This CDR3 has 13 amino acids. CDR1 is SQVTM, CDR2 ANQGSEA, per germline. V was trimmed by 3 bases and J by 13 bases, leaving 19 bases between them. The CDR3 DNA reads as TGCAGCGTTGATGTGCAGGCTAGAGAGACCCAGTTCTTC. Its translation is CSVDVQARETQFF.

This sequence joins TRBV9 and TRBJ2-3; D might be TRBD2 (6 bases). Germline CDR1 and CDR2: SGDLS and YYNGEE. The CDR3 has 17 amino acids. V was shortened by 4 bases and J by 6 bases, with 24 bases between the two germline ends. In DNA, the CDR3 is TGTGCCAGCAGCCCTACCGGGAGCGGTTCCGCTTTTGATACGCAGTATTTT. As protein: CASSPTGSGSAFDTQYF.